This T cell receptor (beta chain) was identified during a study of shared clonotypes between healthy human individuals (dated by TCRdb to about 2020). With regard to the full study: A few men and a couple of women, aged 18 to 49 years, made up the cohort. For each donor, CD4 naive and CD4 memory were each run on three plates, CD8 naive on two plates, and CD8 memory on one plate. To estimate repertoire size and how much clonotype sharing occurs between individuals, the study deeply sequenced the blood TCR repertoires of several healthy adults. Libraries were prepared and TCR repertoires were sequenced by different laboratories using diverse techniques, in order to increase sequencing depth and limit assay-specific biases. Between about 0.8 and 9 billion PBMCs per donor were obtained by leukapheresis. The investigation overall reported the following: Even with the large sequencing depth, rarefaction of the sorted-subset datasets indicated that sequencing was incomplete. Sharing across several donors was observed for about 5% of naive CD4, 3% to 3.5% of naive CD8, 2% to 2.5% of memory CD4, and around 0.44% of memory CD8 clonotypes. Only blood was sampled, and tissue TCR repertoires likely differ from those in blood. Naive subsets generally had larger estimated clonotype richness than memory subsets. Based on pairwise subsampling, the degree of clonotype sharing among donors was expected to be affected by sequencing depth. The small number of donors limited the genetic and exposure-history diversity represented. Compared with non-shared clonotypes, the clonotypes found in all four sorted-subset donors had higher generation probabilities.

Concerning this clone: What this receptor recognizes is not known. No base qualities exist here, and no much larger clone lies one base off it.

Spanning cysteine to phenylalanine, the CDR3 consists of 13 amino acids. The only DNA kept is the CDR3, 39 bases in frame from the first base. The germline V gene (reference sequence) yields LNHNV for CDR1 and YYDKDF for CDR2. The junction carries 6 bases between V and J, which are trimmed by 1 base and 5 bases respectively. Donors were healthy HIV-negative adults with no recently reported acute infections or vaccinations. All donors were Caucasian adults living in Nashville, Tennessee, USA. CD4+ T cells were enriched through magnetic negative selection, after which naive cells were positively selected on CD45RA and the remaining negative fraction served as the memory subset. Blood was collected by leukapheresis, and PBMCs were isolated by Ficoll-Histopaque density gradient centrifugation and then cryopreserved in liquid nitrogen vapor phase. Analytical flow cytometry was used to check the purity and quantity of each magnetically sorted T cell population. Genomic DNA was isolated from every sorted fraction and measured by UV absorbance on a Nanodrop 2000c.

TCR CDR3 regions were amplified from genomic DNA by multiplex PCR using the deep immunoSEQ assay. For each cell subset, the extracted genomic DNA was distributed evenly across all wells of several immunoSEQ 96-well plates, and each plate served as one replicate. For sorted subsets, about 200 ng genomic DNA, equal to 25,000 to 35,000 T cell genomes, was loaded into each replicate PCR. Purified libraries were measured with a Qubit 3.0 fluorometer, size-checked on a Bioanalyzer 2100, and measured again with the KAPA Library Quantification kit. Each immunoSEQ 96-well plate was sequenced on its own single-read 150-cycle Illumina NextSeq 550 flow cell. Concerning the study's data processing: Because the immunoSEQ output included only junctional sequences and no quality scores, the filtering could not be the same as the filtering used for full-length reads. To assign V/J genes and CDR3, sequences were annotated using PyIR, a Python wrapper for IgBLAST v1.9, with IMGT germline references. Reads were removed for weak V/J assignments (E-value above 1e-6), missing CDR3, stop codons, out-of-frame junctions, or ambiguous translated residues. A V3J clonotype was defined by an identical inferred V gene, J gene, and CDR3 amino acid sequence. Percentage overlap between repertoires was computed as shared unique clonotypes divided by the size of the smaller repertoire. Repertoire richness was assessed with RTK rarefaction, the Chao1 estimator, and Recon v2.1 estimates of unobserved clonotypes. OLGA was used to compute generation probabilities for all TCRbeta clonotypes that the gDNA method yielded from a few donors. TCRdb stores this immuneACCESS table with in-frame sequences only. Part of the clones is absent; in the studies checked, under half of the shortfall reflects unresolved V genes, and no reason is known for the rest. The V and J calls and the clone size are those of that table, but D and trimming were determined from the DNA. The sample yields about 2.4 million clones; more than 85% were counted once. The ten most abundant clones make up roughly 0.36% of the sample.

This receptor was taken from a young man in good health. Some clones in this sample may be carry-over from other donors' samples. In this chain, TRBV15 is recombined with TRBJ2-4; no D gene can be assigned with confidence. Sequenced sample: naive CD4+ T cells from PBMCs. This specimen's cell subset or site label, per the study, means: CD45RA+ positively selected. The base sequence is TGTGCCACCAGCAGAGTGGGCCAAAACATTCAGTACTTC. Translated, this gives CATSRVGQNIQYF.